This TCR beta chain was identified during a study of cytomegalovirus exposure and HLA in healthy donors. Study overall: The 130 or so validation repertoires, a later analysis reported, used the same platform as the approximately 650 first-cohort repertoires.

Concerning this clone: Its antigen is not identified.

Assay used: immunoSEQ multiplex PCR; TCRdb lists only in-frame clones, some missing. This table has 260,000 or so clones, just under 90% appearing once. Study-wide results and caveats: According to a subsequent analysis, TCR clusters identified in the first cohort showed a tendency to co-occur across the approximately 120 validation repertoires.

This CDR3 has 14 amino acids. The germline V gene has CDR1 MNHNY and CDR2 SVGAGI (reference sequence). Trimming left V 5 bases short and J 3 bases short, with 13 bases between. The specimen was PBMCs. This TCR was recovered from a man between 18 and 35 years old in good health and CMV-seronegative. V usage is TRBV6-6 and J usage is TRBJ1-1; D is unresolved. CDR3: CASSSEGLYTEAFF. Written as DNA, the CDR3 is TGTGCCAGCAGTAGTGAAGGACTGTACACTGAAGCTTTCTTT.